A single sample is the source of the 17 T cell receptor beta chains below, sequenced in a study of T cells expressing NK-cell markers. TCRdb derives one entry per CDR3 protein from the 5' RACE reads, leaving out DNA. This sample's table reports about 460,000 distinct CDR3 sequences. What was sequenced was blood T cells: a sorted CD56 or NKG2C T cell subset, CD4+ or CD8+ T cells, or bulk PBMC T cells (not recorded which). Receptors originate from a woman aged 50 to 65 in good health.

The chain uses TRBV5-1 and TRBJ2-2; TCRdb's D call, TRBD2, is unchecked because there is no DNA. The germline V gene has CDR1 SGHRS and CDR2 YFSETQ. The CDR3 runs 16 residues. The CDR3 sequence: CASGPWTSGNTGELFF.

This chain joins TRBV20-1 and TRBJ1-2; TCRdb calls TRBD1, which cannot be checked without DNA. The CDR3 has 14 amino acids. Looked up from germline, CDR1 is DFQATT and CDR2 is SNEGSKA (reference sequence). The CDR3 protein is CSARTTRGNYGYTF.

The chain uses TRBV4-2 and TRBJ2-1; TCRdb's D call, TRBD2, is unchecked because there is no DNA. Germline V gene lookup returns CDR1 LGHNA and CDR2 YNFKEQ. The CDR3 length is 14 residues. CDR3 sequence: CASSRTSAHNEQFF.

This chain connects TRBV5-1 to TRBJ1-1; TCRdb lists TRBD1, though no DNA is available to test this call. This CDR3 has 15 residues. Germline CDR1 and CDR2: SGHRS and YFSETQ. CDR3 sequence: CASSLPGLMNTEAFF.

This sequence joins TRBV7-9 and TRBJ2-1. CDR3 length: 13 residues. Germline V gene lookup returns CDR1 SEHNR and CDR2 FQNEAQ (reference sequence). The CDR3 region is CASSLGGSFKQFF.

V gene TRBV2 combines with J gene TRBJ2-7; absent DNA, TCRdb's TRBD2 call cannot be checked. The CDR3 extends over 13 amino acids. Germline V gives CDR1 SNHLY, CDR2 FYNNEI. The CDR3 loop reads CAIFSSGTYEQYF.

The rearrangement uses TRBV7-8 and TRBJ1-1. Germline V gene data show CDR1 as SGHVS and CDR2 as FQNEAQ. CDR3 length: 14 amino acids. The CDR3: CASSLVLPTAEAFF.

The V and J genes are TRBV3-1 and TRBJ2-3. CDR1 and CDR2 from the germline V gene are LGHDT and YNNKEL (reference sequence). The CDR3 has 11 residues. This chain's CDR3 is CASSQGPREYF.

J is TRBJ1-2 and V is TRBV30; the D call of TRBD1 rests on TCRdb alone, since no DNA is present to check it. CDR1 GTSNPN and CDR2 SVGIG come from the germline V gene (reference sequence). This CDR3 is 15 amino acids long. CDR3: CAWSAGGVANYGYTF.

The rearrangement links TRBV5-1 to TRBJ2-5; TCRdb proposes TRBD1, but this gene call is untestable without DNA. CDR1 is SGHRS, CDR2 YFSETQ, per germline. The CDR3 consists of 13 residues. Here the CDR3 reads CASSLGTPGDQYF.

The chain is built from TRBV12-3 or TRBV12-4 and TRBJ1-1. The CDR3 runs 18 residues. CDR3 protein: CASSLDLGGRVMNTEAFF.

CDR3 protein: CASSQDSPAHSYEQYF. The V call is TRBV4-1, the J call TRBJ2-7; TCRdb names TRBD1, which stays unverified in the absence of DNA. The CDR3 extends over 16 amino acids. The germline V gene has CDR1 MGHRA and CDR2 YSYEKL.

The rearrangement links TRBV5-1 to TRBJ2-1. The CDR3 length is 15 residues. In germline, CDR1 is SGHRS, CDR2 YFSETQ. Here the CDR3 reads CASSLTLEGYNEQFF.

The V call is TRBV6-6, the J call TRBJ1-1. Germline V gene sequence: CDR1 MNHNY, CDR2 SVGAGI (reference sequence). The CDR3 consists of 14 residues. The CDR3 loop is CASSYDRTGTEAFF.

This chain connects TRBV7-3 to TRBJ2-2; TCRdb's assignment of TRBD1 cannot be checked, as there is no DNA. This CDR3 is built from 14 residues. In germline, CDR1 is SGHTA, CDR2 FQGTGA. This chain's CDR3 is CASSPGARNGELFF.

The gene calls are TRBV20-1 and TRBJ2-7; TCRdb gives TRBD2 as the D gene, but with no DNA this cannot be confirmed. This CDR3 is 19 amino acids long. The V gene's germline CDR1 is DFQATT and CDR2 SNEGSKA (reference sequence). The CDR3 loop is CSARDQGLAGGFRSYEQYF.

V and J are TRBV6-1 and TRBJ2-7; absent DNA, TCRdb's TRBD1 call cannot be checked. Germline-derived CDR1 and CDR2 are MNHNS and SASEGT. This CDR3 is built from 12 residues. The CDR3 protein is CASTGQGYEQYF.